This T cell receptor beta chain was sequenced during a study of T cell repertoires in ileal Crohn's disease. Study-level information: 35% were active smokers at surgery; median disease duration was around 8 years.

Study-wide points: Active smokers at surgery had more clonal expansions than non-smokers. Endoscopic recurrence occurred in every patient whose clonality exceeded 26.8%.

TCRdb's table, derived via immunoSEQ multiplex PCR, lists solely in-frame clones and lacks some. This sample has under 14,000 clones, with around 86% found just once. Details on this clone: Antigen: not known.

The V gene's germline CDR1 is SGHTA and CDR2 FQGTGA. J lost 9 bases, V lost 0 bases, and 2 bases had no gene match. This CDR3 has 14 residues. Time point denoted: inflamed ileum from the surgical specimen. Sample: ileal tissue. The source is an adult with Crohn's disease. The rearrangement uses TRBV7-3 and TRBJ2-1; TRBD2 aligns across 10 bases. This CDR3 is CASSLTPSGSEQFF. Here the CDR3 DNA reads TGTGCCAGCAGCTTAACACCTAGCGGGAGTGAGCAGTTCTTC.